The rows below give T cell receptor beta chains drawn from one sample of a study of cytomegalovirus exposure and HLA in healthy donors. Only in-frame clones appear in the TCRdb table, and some are missing; sequencing was by immunoSEQ multiplex PCR. The sample holds around 94,000 clones; 76% are singletons and the top ten take about 20%. Sequencing was performed on PBMCs. These receptors came from a woman aged 60 to 75 in good health and CMV-seropositive. CDR3s include the opening cysteine and the closing phenylalanine or tryptophan. A D gene is named only where the DNA matches it firmly. Some rows have no size entry. The others give once, few or many, or a class for an expanded clone.

size	V	J	D	CDR3	DNA
once	TRBV5-5	TRBJ1-5	TRBD1	CASSLDRARPQHF	TGTGCCAGCAGCTTAGACAGGGCCAGGCCCCAGCATTTT
NA	TRBV5-1	TRBJ2-2	TRBD1	CASTPGQITGELFF	TGCGCCAGCACCCCGGGACAGATTACCGGGGAGCTGTTTTTT
NA	TRBV19	TRBJ1-2	TRBD1	CASSMGQGPYGYTF	TGTGCCAGTAGTATGGGACAGGGGCCGTATGGCTACACCTTC
NA	TRBV4-1	TRBJ2-5	NA	CASSPGIVKETQYF	TGCGCCAGCAGCCCAGGTATCGTAAAAGAGACCCAGTACTTC
NA	TRBV11-3	TRBJ2-5	TRBD2	CASSLGATSGQETQYF	TGTGCCAGCAGCTTAGGGGCGACTAGCGGGCAAGAGACCCAGTACTTC
NA	TRBV5-6	TRBJ2-7	TRBD1	CASSPGQGSFYEQYF	TGTGCCAGCAGTCCTGGACAGGGGAGTTTCTACGAGCAGTACTTC
once	TRBV20-1	TRBJ1-3	NA	CSASGGNTIYF	TGCAGTGCTTCCGGTGGAAACACCATATATTTT
NA	TRBV18	TRBJ2-1	NA	CASSPTFLAKDGGYNEQFF	TGTGCCAGCTCACCCACATTCCTAGCGAAAGACGGGGGTTACAATGAGCAGTTCTTC
few	TRBV2	TRBJ2-3	NA	CASRSGARLRGTDTQYF	TGTGCCAGCAGATCCGGAGCGCGGCTTCGTGGCACAGATACGCAGTATTTT
NA	TRBV6-5	TRBJ1-4	NA	CASSYQQSNEKLFF	TGTGCCAGCAGTTACCAACAGTCTAATGAAAAACTGTTTTTT
NA	TRBV19	TRBJ2-2	NA	CASSIGLVAGELFF	TGTGCCAGTAGTATAGGTCTAGTGGCCGGGGAGCTGTTTTTT